These 31 T cell receptor beta chains originate from one sample sequenced in a study of cytomegalovirus exposure and HLA in healthy donors. It was with 60 Vbeta and 13 Jbeta primers that the PCR ran. Libraries were prepared by immunoSEQ multiplex PCR; TCRdb keeps only in-frame clonotypes and omits some of them. This table has roughly 69,000 clones, around 72% appearing once. Sequenced input: PBMCs. The receptors come from a male donor in good health and CMV-seropositive.

This chain connects TRBV4-1 to TRBJ1-1; D is possibly TRBD1 (6 bases). The CDR3 is 13 amino acids. Germline values: CDR1 MGHRA, CDR2 YSYEKL. Trimming stripped 4 bases from V and 9 bases from J, with 15 bases between. CDR3 residues: CASSRQALSQAFF. The CDR3 bases are TGCGCCAGCAGCCGACAGGCCCTAAGCCAAGCTTTCTTT.

V and J are TRBV9 and TRBJ2-1, with TRBD2 matching over 7 bases. V dropped 3 bases and J dropped 0; count of bases not matched to a gene: 3. Germline values: CDR1 SGDLS, CDR2 YYNGEE. This CDR3 has 15 amino acids. CDR3 nucleotides: TGTGCCAGCAGCGAAAGCGGGATCTCCTACAATGAGCAGTTCTTC. Encoded protein: CASSESGISYNEQFF.

The chain couples TRBV7-6 to TRBJ1-1; no clear D gene. Trimming pared 5 bases from V and 11 bases from J, leaving 21 bases between. CDR1 is SGHVS, CDR2 FNYEAQ, per germline. The CDR3 sequence is 14 residues long. The CDR3 reads CASSPSPGIGWAFF. The CDR3 region has the DNA TGTGCCAGCAGCCCCAGCCCGGGGATAGGGTGGGCTTTCTTT.

This clone showed up just once. CDR3 in DNA: TGTGCCAGCAGCCCACGGGGACACGGTGAAGCTTTCTTT. Translated, it gives CASSPRGHGEAFF. The chain is built from TRBV7-2 and TRBJ1-1; perhaps TRBD1 as D (6 bases). Germline V gene sequence: CDR1 SGHTA, CDR2 FQGNSA. The CDR3 is 13 residues long. V was shortened by 5 bases and J by 7 bases, with 14 bases between the two germline ends.

CDR3 residues: CASSRDSTQGYTF. The CDR3 DNA reads TGTGCCAGCAGCCGCGACAGTACCCAAGGCTACACCTTC. The chain joins TRBV6-5 to TRBJ1-2; weak D call: TRBD1 (5 bases). Germline CDR1 is MNHEY and CDR2 is SVGAGI. The CDR3 covers 13 residues. V gave up 6 bases and J gave up 8 bases, with 16 bases separating them.

This sequence joins TRBV10-3 and TRBJ1-1; D is unclear. The germline V gene encodes CDR1 ENHRY and CDR2 SYGVKD. Trimming pared 3 bases from V and 8 bases from J, leaving 16 bases between. The CDR3 covers 14 residues. Here the CDR3 DNA reads TGTGCCATCAGTGATCAAGGCGTAGCCCTCGAAGCTTTCTTT. Its translation is CAISDQGVALEAFF.

This chain connects TRBV15 to TRBJ1-5; D uncertain. The CDR3 has 15 amino acids. The V end was cut by 3 bases, the J end by 3 bases, with 12 bases between. In germline, CDR1 is LNHNV, CDR2 YYDKDF (reference sequence). The CDR3: CATSSEGNYNQPQHF. The CDR3 DNA reads as TGTGCCACCAGCAGTGAGGGCAACTACAATCAGCCCCAGCATTTT.

This clone was seen more than once but under ten times. The J gene is TRBJ1-2, the V gene TRBV28; a possible D gene is TRBD1 (5 bases). The V and J ends lost 7 bases and 0 bases respectively, with 9 bases between them. The CDR3 totals 13 residues. Germline CDR1 MDHEN, CDR2 SYDVKM. CDR3 sequence: CASTLGPNYGYTF. The CDR3 nucleotides read TGTGCCAGCACTCTGGGGCCTAACTATGGCTACACCTTC.

This clone was seen a few times. This chain joins TRBV11-2 and TRBJ1-1, with 9 bases fitting TRBD1. With 0 bases clipped from V and 5 bases from J, the junction kept 4 bases outside the gene matches. The CDR3 runs to 15 residues. Germline V lookup: CDR1 SGHAT, CDR2 FQNNGV. CDR3 bases: TGTGCCAGCAGCTTAGAGACAGGGGGGGTGACTGAAGCTTTCTTT. This gives the protein CASSLETGGVTEAFF.

This rearrangement joins TRBV7-2 to TRBJ2-2; possibly TRBD2 for D (5 bases). The CDR3 covers 14 residues. Trimming left V 1 base short and J 5 bases short, with 8 bases between. Germline V gives CDR1 SGHTA, CDR2 FQGNSA. CDR3 sequence reads: CASSLELGTGELFF. The DNA of the CDR3 is TGTGCCAGCAGCTTAGAACTAGGGACCGGGGAGCTGTTTTTT.

The gene calls are TRBV5-1 and TRBJ2-3; TRBD2 agrees at 9 bases. Germline CDR1 is SGHRS and CDR2 is YFSETQ. With V trimmed by 4 bases and J by 4 bases, 7 bases remained unmatched. This CDR3 contains 15 residues. CDR3 amino acids: CASSPLSGGPDTQYF. The CDR3 nucleotides read TGCGCCAGCAGCCCGCTTAGCGGGGGCCCAGATACGCAGTATTTT. The full variable domain, with the rest looked up from reference TRBV5-1 and TRBJ2-3, is KAGVTQTPRYLIKTRGQQVTLSCSPISGHRSVSWYQQTPGQGLQFLFEYFSETQRNKGNFPGRFSGRQFSNSRSEMNVSTLELGDSALYLCASSPLSGGPDTQYFGPGTRLTVL.

The chain carries TRBV4-3 and TRBJ2-2, with 10 nucleotides matching TRBD2. The germline V gene encodes CDR1 LGHNA and CDR2 YSLEER. There are 15 residues in the CDR3. Trimming cost V 5 bases and J 4 bases; bases outside gene matches: 4. The CDR3 reads CASSTWTSGTGELFF. The CDR3, as DNA: TGCGCCAGCAGCACCTGGACTAGCGGCACCGGGGAGCTGTTTTTT.

The chain uses TRBV19 and TRBJ1-5; 8 positions agree with TRBD1. Germline CDR1 and CDR2: LNHDA and SQIVND (reference sequence). The CDR3 has 14 residues. V dropped 1 base and J dropped 4; count of bases not matched to a gene: 0. The CDR3 here is CASSIGTGNQPQHF. The CDR3 DNA reads as TGTGCCAGTAGTATAGGGACAGGGAATCAGCCCCAGCATTTT.

This chain joins TRBV27 and TRBJ1-2; D might be TRBD1 (6 bases). Per the germline V gene, CDR1 is MNHEY and CDR2 is SMNVEV (reference sequence). The CDR3 is 15 residues long. V dropped 5 bases and J dropped 0 bases, with 13 bases sitting between them. The CDR3 sequence: CASSRQGLANYGYTF. The CDR3 nucleotides are TGTGCCAGCAGTCGCCAGGGGTTGGCTAACTATGGCTACACCTTC.

Regarding this clone: Different DNA sequences within this sample yield the same CDR3. The chain has TRBV4-3 and TRBJ2-5, with 7 bases matching TRBD1. CDR1 and CDR2 from the germline V gene are LGHNA and YSLEER. This CDR3 is built from 16 residues. The ends lost 0 bases at V and 1 base at J; junction bases unmatched: 5. The CDR3 nucleotides read TGCGCCAGCAGCCAAGAGACAGGGTCAACCCAAGAGACCCAGTACTTC. Amino acids: CASSQETGSTQETQYF.

V and J are TRBV28 and TRBJ1-2; 8 bases agree with TRBD1. Germline V gene lookup returns CDR1 MDHEN and CDR2 SYDVKM. V shed 10 bases and J 4 bases; nucleotides not matched to a gene: 2. The CDR3 covers 11 residues. The CDR3 spells CATTGGYGYTF. The CDR3 nucleotides read TGTGCCACCACAGGGGGCTATGGCTACACCTTC.

This CDR3 is CSGGDQGDEQYF. The DNA for the CDR3 is TGCAGCGGTGGGGATCAGGGGGACGAGCAGTACTTC. The rearrangement links TRBV29-1 to TRBJ2-7; 7 nucleotides line up with TRBD1. This CDR3 region has 12 residues. CDR1 is SQVTM and CDR2 is ANQGSEA in the germline V gene. J gave up 5 bases and V 7 bases, and 8 bases lay outside the gene matches.

The chain has TRBV7-3 and TRBJ1-5; 7 bases are a match to TRBD1. CDR3 length: 14 residues. V was pared by 2 bases and J by 4 bases, with 2 bases of the junction left unmatched. Per the germline V gene, CDR1 is SGHTA and CDR2 is FQGTGA. This chain's CDR3 is CASSLRQGNQPQHF. In DNA, the CDR3 is TGTGCCAGCAGCTTACGACAGGGTAATCAGCCCCAGCATTTT.

The chain has TRBV5-6 and TRBJ2-1; the match to TRBD2 covers 13 bases. Germline V CDR1 and CDR2: SGHDT, YYEEEE. The V segment lost 4 bases and the J segment 1 base; nucleotides outside the gene matches: 11. The CDR3 runs to 19 residues. CDR3 sequence (DNA): TGTGCCAGCAGCCAACTAGCGGGGGGGTACTTGAGTTCCTACAATGAGCAGTTCTTC. It is translated as CASSQLAGGYLSSYNEQFF.

This clone was counted between two and nine times. This chain links TRBV5-5 with TRBJ1-4, with 8 bases fitting TRBD1. This CDR3 region has 15 residues. V was clipped by 3 bases and J by 5 bases; unmatched bases: 6. Germline CDR1 and CDR2: SGHKS and YYEKEE (reference sequence). CDR3: CASSWRQGRNEKLFF. The DNA for the CDR3 is TGTGCCAGCAGCTGGAGACAGGGGAGAAATGAAAAACTGTTTTTT.

V and J are TRBV5-1 and TRBJ1-2, with 7 bases matching TRBD1. After removal of 5 bases from V and 6 bases from J, the junction contained 19 bases not matched to a gene. The CDR3 length is 17 residues. The V gene's germline CDR1 is SGHRS and CDR2 YFSETQ. CDR3 residues: CASRLTLLAGTEDGYTF. The CDR3 nucleotides are TGCGCCAGCAGACTGACGTTACTCGCCGGGACAGAGGATGGCTACACCTTC.

The rearrangement links TRBV7-9 to TRBJ2-5; D is unclear. Matching the DNA end better, TRBJ2-7 makes the J call doubtful. Germline V gene sequence: CDR1 SEHNR, CDR2 FQNEAQ (reference sequence). The CDR3 loop spans 15 amino acids. CDR3 loop: CASSMSSRFTYEQYF. The CDR3 DNA reads as TGTGCCAGCAGCATGTCATCGAGGTTTACCTACGAGCAGTACTTC.

The chain is built from TRBV7-2 and TRBJ1-5, with 10 positions matching TRBD1. The CDR3 is 16 residues long. CDR1 and CDR2 (germline): SGHTA, FQGNSA. Losses at the gene ends were 1 base for V and 4 bases for J; bases not matched to a gene: 4. In DNA, the CDR3 is TGTGCCAGCAGCTTAGTGGGGACAGGGGAAAATCAGCCCCAGCATTTT. Residues: CASSLVGTGENQPQHF.

This clone was seen only a few times. The chain carries TRBV7-9 and TRBJ2-5, with 12 positions matching TRBD2. Germline lookup yields CDR1 SEHNR and CDR2 FQNEAQ (reference sequence). After removal of 4 bases from V and 2 bases from J, the junction contained 11 bases not matched to a gene. The CDR3 is made up of 18 amino acids. As DNA, the CDR3 is TGTGCCAGCAGCTCCGGACTAGCGGGGTTGAAAACACAAGAGACCCAGTACTTC. Its translation is CASSSGLAGLKTQETQYF.

This sequence joins TRBV18 and TRBJ2-3; the match to TRBD2 covers 14 bases. J lost 8 bases, V lost 3 bases, and 7 bases had no gene match. The germline gives CDR1 KGHSH, CDR2 LQKENI. The CDR3 has 16 amino acids. Here the CDR3 DNA reads TGTGCCAGCTCACCGACTAGCGGGGGGGCGAGTGGTACGCAGTATTTT. Translating it yields CASSPTSGGASGTQYF.

This clone was seen once. V usage is TRBV27 and J usage is TRBJ2-3; maybe TRBD2 (6 bases). Trimming cost V 2 bases and J 9 bases, with 15 bases left between them. This CDR3 comprises 14 residues. Germline assignment: CDR1 MNHEY and CDR2 SMNVEV (reference sequence). The DNA of the CDR3 is TGTGCCAGCAGTTTACGACGGGAGAGCGGAACGCAGTATTTT. It specifies CASSLRRESGTQYF.

The chain is built from TRBV9 and TRBJ2-5; weak D call: TRBD1 (6 bases). CDR3 size: 14 residues. Trimming took off 0 bases at V and 5 bases at J, with 11 bases between the two ends. CDR1 and CDR2 from the germline V gene are SGDLS and YYNGEE. Written as DNA, the CDR3 is TGTGCCAGCAGCGTAGCGGTGAGGGGGGAGACCCAGTACTTC. It specifies CASSVAVRGETQYF.

This chain uses TRBV14 with TRBJ1-1; a weak D match, TRBD1 (5 bases). This CDR3 is built from 17 residues. Germline CDR1 is SGHDN and CDR2 is FVKESK. The germline V and J ends were trimmed by 6 bases and 3 bases, with 23 bases remaining between them. As DNA, the CDR3 is TGTGCCAGCAGTGAGTATGCTGGACACTCTGTCGACACTGAAGCTTTCTTT. This translates into CASSEYAGHSVDTEAFF.

The chain links TRBV5-1 to TRBJ2-5; 8 positions agree with TRBD1. CDR1 is SGHRS, CDR2 YFSETQ, per germline. V shed 6 bases and J 4 bases; nucleotides not matched to a gene: 11. CDR3 length: 15 residues. For the CDR3, the DNA is TGCGCCAGCATTTCCTGGACAGGGTCGTCAGAGACCCAGTACTTC. This sequence encodes CASISWTGSSETQYF.

The chain uses TRBV15 and TRBJ1-2; no reliable D call. Per the germline V gene, CDR1 is LNHNV and CDR2 is YYDKDF (reference sequence). The CDR3 runs to 16 residues. V dropped 0 bases and J dropped 4 bases, with 15 bases sitting between them. CDR3 amino acids: CATSRDRGQSRYGYTF. The CDR3 DNA is TGTGCCACCAGCAGAGATCGAGGGCAGAGTCGCTATGGCTACACCTTC. Combining the CDR3 with reference TRBV15 and TRBJ1-2 gives the whole variable domain DAMVIQNPRYQVTQFGKPVTLSCSQTLNHNVMYWYQQKSSQAPKLLFHYYDKDFNNEADTPDNFQSRRPNTSFCFLDIRSPGLGDTAMYLCATSRDRGQSRYGYTFGSGTRLTVV.

The chain combines TRBV18 with TRBJ1-2; D gene ambiguous. Germline CDR1 and CDR2: KGHSH and LQKENI. The CDR3 extends over 14 amino acids. The V and J ends lost 0 bases and 6 bases respectively, with 11 bases between them. The CDR3 DNA reads TGTGCCAGCTCACCACCGAGCGCGGATCATGGCTACACCTTC. The encoded protein is CASSPPSADHGYTF. The variable domain in full, with the rest retrieved from reference TRBV18 and TRBJ1-2, is NAGVMQNPRHLVRRRGQEARLRCSPMKGHSHVYWYRQLPEEGLKFMVYLQKENIIDESGMPKERFSAEFPKEGPSILRIQQVVRGDSAAYFCASSPPSADHGYTFGSGTRLTVV.